Sequencing of this T cell receptor beta chain was carried out in a study of technical replicates of blood from several donors. In germline, CDR1 is SGHVS, CDR2 FNYEAQ. Trimming took off 5 bases at V and 6 bases at J, with 23 bases between the two ends. The CDR3 extends over 17 amino acids. The protocol was immunoSEQ multiplex PCR, while the TCRdb copy is restricted to in-frame clones and leaves out a portion. The sample lists tens of thousands of clones; around 90% were seen once. The clonotype was recovered from a human donor in good health. Sequencing was carried out using T cells isolated from PBMCs. This chain joins TRBV7-6 and TRBJ1-5, with D maybe TRBD1 (5 bases). CDR3 loop: CASSPTSGGGGSQPQHF. As DNA, the CDR3 is TGTGCCAGCAGCCCAACTAGTGGCGGGGGGGGAAGTCAGCCCCAGCATTTT.